Listed below are T cell receptor beta chains from one sample, sequenced in a study of a mutant IDH1 vaccine in newly diagnosed glioma. Their cognate antigens are unknown. Profiled with immunoSEQ multiplex PCR; TCRdb holds only in-frame clones, not every one. Of tens of thousands of clones in the sample, less than 80% are singletons; the top ten hold 8%. The sequencing used PBMCs, collected from a glioma patient whose treatment included an IDH1 peptide vaccine. Receptor source: a man aged 40-50 years with glioma. Each CDR3 is given with its conserved first and last residue. The D gene is left open where the match is weak. The listing skips clone size in some rows; elsewhere it reads once, few, many or a size class.

j_gene: TRBJ2-3; abundance: -; v_gene: TRBV30; d_gene: TRBD2; CDR3nt: TGTGCCTGGAATCGGCGGGAGAGAGATACGCAGTATTTT; CDR3aa: CAWNRRERDTQYF
j_gene: TRBJ1-2; abundance: -; v_gene: TRBV7-6; d_gene: TRBD1; CDR3nt: TGTGCCAGCAGCTTAGACAGGGGCTATGGCTACACCTTC; CDR3aa: CASSLDRGYGYTF
j_gene: TRBJ1-2; abundance: -; v_gene: TRBV2; d_gene: TRBD1; CDR3nt: TGTGCCAGCAGGCCGGGACAGGGACGGGTAGATGGCTACACCTTC; CDR3aa: CASRPGQGRVDGYTF
j_gene: TRBJ1-5; abundance: -; v_gene: TRBV5-1; d_gene: -; CDR3nt: TGCGCCAGCAGCTTGGACGGAACGGGTCAGCCCCAGCATTTT; CDR3aa: CASSLDGTGQPQHF
j_gene: TRBJ1-6; abundance: -; v_gene: TRBV6-5; d_gene: TRBD1; CDR3nt: TGTGCCAGCAGTTACGGACAGGGATTCTATTCACCCCTCCACTTT; CDR3aa: CASSYGQGFYSPLHF
j_gene: TRBJ2-1; abundance: -; v_gene: TRBV6-4; d_gene: TRBD1; CDR3nt: TGTGCCAGCAGTGTCTCCGGGACAGGCTTCTCTGAGCAGTTCTTC; CDR3aa: CASSVSGTGFSEQFF
j_gene: TRBJ2-1; abundance: -; v_gene: TRBV5-1; d_gene: TRBD2; CDR3nt: TGCGCCAGCAGCCCGAGGACTAGCGGGAGTGGATACAATGAGCAGTTCTTC; CDR3aa: CASSPRTSGSGYNEQFF
j_gene: TRBJ1-2; abundance: -; v_gene: TRBV5-6; d_gene: TRBD1; CDR3nt: TGTGCCAGCAGCTCGGGACAGGTCCAATATGGCTACACCTTC; CDR3aa: CASSSGQVQYGYTF
j_gene: TRBJ2-7; abundance: -; v_gene: TRBV7-2; d_gene: -; CDR3nt: TGTGCCAGCAGCTGGGGGGTTGACTACGAGCAGTACTTC; CDR3aa: CASSWGVDYEQYF
j_gene: TRBJ2-1; abundance: -; v_gene: TRBV6-1; d_gene: -; CDR3nt: TGTGCCAGCAGTGGGGGGGTAGCCTACAATGAGCAGTTCTTC; CDR3aa: CASSGGVAYNEQFF
j_gene: TRBJ1-2; abundance: once; v_gene: TRBV19; d_gene: -; CDR3nt: TGTGCCAGTAGTCAAGGGGCTCTTAACTATGGCTACACCTTC; CDR3aa: CASSQGALNYGYTF
j_gene: TRBJ2-1; abundance: -; v_gene: TRBV12-5; d_gene: TRBD1; CDR3nt: TGTGCTAGTGGTCCAGGGGGCCATGAGCAGTTCTTC; CDR3aa: CASGPGGHEQFF
j_gene: TRBJ2-2; abundance: few; v_gene: TRBV7-2; d_gene: -; CDR3nt: TGTGCCAGCAGCTTAGTCTATCAAGGGACCGGGGAGCTGTTTTTT; CDR3aa: CASSLVYQGTGELFF
j_gene: TRBJ2-1; abundance: -; v_gene: TRBV4-3; d_gene: -; CDR3nt: TGCGCCAGCAGCCAAGAATGGGAGGCCCCGTTCTTC; CDR3aa: CASSQEWEAPFF
j_gene: TRBJ1-2; abundance: -; v_gene: TRBV19; d_gene: -; CDR3nt: TGTGCCAGTAGTATAGCCCCCACGCGGGCCACTAACTATGGCTACACCTTC; CDR3aa: CASSIAPTRATNYGYTF
j_gene: TRBJ2-1; abundance: -; v_gene: TRBV7-2; d_gene: TRBD2; CDR3nt: TGTGCCAGCACTCCTGGCGGGGGGAGACTGAAATCTAATGAGCAGTTCTTC; CDR3aa: CASTPGGGRLKSNEQFF
j_gene: TRBJ1-5; abundance: once; v_gene: TRBV6-1; d_gene: -; CDR3nt: TGTGCCAGCAGGGGGGTCGAGTGGGGGCCCCAGCATTTT; CDR3aa: CASRGVEWGPQHF
j_gene: TRBJ2-5; abundance: -; v_gene: TRBV19; d_gene: -; CDR3nt: TGTGCCAGTAGTCAACACCGAGAGACCCAGTACTTC; CDR3aa: CASSQHRETQYF
j_gene: TRBJ2-2; abundance: -; v_gene: TRBV2; d_gene: -; CDR3nt: TGTGCCATCCAATCACTAGAGAACACCGGGGAGCTGTTTTTT; CDR3aa: CAIQSLENTGELFF
j_gene: TRBJ1-2; abundance: -; v_gene: TRBV7-2; d_gene: -; CDR3nt: TGTGCCAGCAGCTTACCCCAGCGGACGACTAACTATGGCTACACCTTC; CDR3aa: CASSLPQRTTNYGYTF
j_gene: TRBJ1-2; abundance: -; v_gene: TRBV4-2; d_gene: -; CDR3nt: TGTGCCAGCAGCCAAGACCTCCGGACATTCTATGGCTACACCTTC; CDR3aa: CASSQDLRTFYGYTF
j_gene: TRBJ2-1; abundance: -; v_gene: TRBV5-6; d_gene: TRBD2; CDR3nt: TGTGCCAGCAGCTCAGTGACTAGCGGAAACTACAATGAGCAGTTCTTC; CDR3aa: CASSSVTSGNYNEQFF
j_gene: TRBJ1-6; abundance: -; v_gene: TRBV6-5; d_gene: -; CDR3nt: TGTGCCAGCAGTTACTCGGACAGCTCCTATAATTCACCCCTCCACTTT; CDR3aa: CASSYSDSSYNSPLHF